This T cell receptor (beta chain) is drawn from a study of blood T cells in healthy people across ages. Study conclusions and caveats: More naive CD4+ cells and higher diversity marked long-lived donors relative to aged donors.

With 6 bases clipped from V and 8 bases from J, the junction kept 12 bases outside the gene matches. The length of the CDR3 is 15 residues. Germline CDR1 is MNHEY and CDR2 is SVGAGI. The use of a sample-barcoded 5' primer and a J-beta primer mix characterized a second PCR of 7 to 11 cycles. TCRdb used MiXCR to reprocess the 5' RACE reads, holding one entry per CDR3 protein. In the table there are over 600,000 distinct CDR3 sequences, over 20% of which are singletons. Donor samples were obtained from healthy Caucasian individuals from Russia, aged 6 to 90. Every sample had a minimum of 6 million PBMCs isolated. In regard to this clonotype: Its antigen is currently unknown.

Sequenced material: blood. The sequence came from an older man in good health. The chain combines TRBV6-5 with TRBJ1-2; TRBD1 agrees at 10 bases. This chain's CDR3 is CASRRPGQGQGGYTF. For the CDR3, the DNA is TGTGCCAGCAGACGACCGGGACAGGGGCAAGGCGGCTACACCTTC.